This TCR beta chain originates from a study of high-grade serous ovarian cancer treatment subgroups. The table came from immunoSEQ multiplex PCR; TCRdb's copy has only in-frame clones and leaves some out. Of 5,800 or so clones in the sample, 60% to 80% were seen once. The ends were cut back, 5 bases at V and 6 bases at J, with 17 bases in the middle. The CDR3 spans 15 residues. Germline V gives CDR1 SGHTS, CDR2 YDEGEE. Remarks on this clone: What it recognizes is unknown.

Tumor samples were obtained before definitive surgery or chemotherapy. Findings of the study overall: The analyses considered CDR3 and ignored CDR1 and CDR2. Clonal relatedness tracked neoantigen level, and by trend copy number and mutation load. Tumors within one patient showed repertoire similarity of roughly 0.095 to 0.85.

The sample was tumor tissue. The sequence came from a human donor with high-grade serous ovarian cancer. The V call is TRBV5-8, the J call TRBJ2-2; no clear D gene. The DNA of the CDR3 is TGTGCCAGCAGAGGGCTGTGGGCTAGTTCCGGGGAGCTGTTTTTT. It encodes CASRGLWASSGELFF.